The TCR beta chain under discussion was sequenced for a study of blood T cell repertoires in COVID-19. Measured with immunoSEQ multiplex PCR; TCRdb has only the in-frame clones, and not every one. This sample has some 15,000 clones; around 87% occur once, and the top ten carry about 16%. Germline assignment: CDR1 GTSNPN and CDR2 SVGIG (reference sequence). Trimming stripped 1 base from V and 3 bases from J, with 16 bases between. This CDR3 is built from 15 residues. The sequence derives from a man aged 50 to 60 with active COVID-19. Sample: peripheral blood. This rearrangement joins TRBV30 to TRBJ2-7, with D possibly being TRBD2 (5 bases). The CDR3 DNA sequence: TGTGCCTGGAGTGAACTGCTCGGACTGGGCTACGAGCAGTACTTC. Protein sequence: CAWSELLGLGYEQYF.